These 22 T cell receptor beta chains share one sample of origin, sequenced in a study of cytomegalovirus exposure and HLA in healthy donors. The PCR employed 60 Vbeta primers together with 13 Jbeta primers. Only in-frame clones appear in the TCRdb table, and some are missing; sequencing was by immunoSEQ multiplex PCR. In the table there are under 200,000 clones, about 79% of which are singletons. The specimen sequenced was PBMCs. The receptors shown here come from a man in his forties or fifties in good health and CMV-seropositive.

The chain employs TRBV27 and TRBJ2-1; the match to TRBD2 covers 13 bases. This CDR3 spans 15 amino acids. Per the germline V gene, CDR1 is MNHEY and CDR2 is SMNVEV (reference sequence). V was pared by 6 bases and J by 4 bases, with 3 bases of the junction left unmatched. Here the CDR3 reads CASRLAGGTYNEQFF. CDR3 sequence (DNA): TGTGCCAGCAGACTAGCGGGGGGGACATACAATGAGCAGTTCTTC.

V gene TRBV7-8 combines with J gene TRBJ1-6; maybe TRBD1 (5 bases). The CDR3 has 15 amino acids. Trimming cost V 6 bases and J 6 bases, with 15 bases left between them. CDR1 and CDR2 from the germline V gene are SGHVS and FQNEAQ. CDR3 DNA sequence: TGTGCCAGCAGTCCAAGGCAAGGGGCTAATTCACCCCTCCACTTT. This gives the protein CASSPRQGANSPLHF.

The CDR3 region has the DNA TGTGCCAGCAGCATCAGCGGGACAGGGGCGGGTTGGTATGGCTACACCTTC. This translates into CASSISGTGAGWYGYTF. This chain connects TRBV7-9 to TRBJ1-2; 10 bases agree with TRBD1. Losses at the gene ends were 5 bases for V and 5 bases for J; bases not matched to a gene: 14. CDR3 length equals 17 residues. The germline gives CDR1 SEHNR, CDR2 FQNEAQ (reference sequence).

This clone occurred a few times. J is TRBJ2-3 and V is TRBV7-7, with TRBD2 identical over 13 bases. CDR1 SSHAT and CDR2 FNYEAQ come from the germline V gene (reference sequence). This CDR3 spans 16 amino acids. V trimming: 5 bases; J trimming: 1 base; junction bases outside the gene matches: 3. In nucleotides, the CDR3 is TGTGCCAGCAGCCAAGGGACTAGCGGGGGCACAGATACGCAGTATTTT. It specifies CASSQGTSGGTDTQYF. Supplemented by reference TRBV7-7 and TRBJ2-3, the full variable domain reads GAGVSQSPRYKVTKRGQDVTLRCDPISSHATLYWYQQALGQGPEFLTYFNYEAQPDKSGLPSDRFSAERPEGSISTLTIQRTEQRDSAMYRCASSQGTSGGTDTQYFGPGTRLTVL.

The chain has TRBV19 and TRBJ1-5; D ambiguous. This CDR3 spans 12 amino acids. Deletions cut 9 bases from V and 1 base from J, with 7 bases between. Germline V CDR1 and CDR2: LNHDA, SQIVND (reference sequence). The CDR3, as DNA: TGTGCCAGCAAAATGAGCAATCAGCCCCAGCATTTT. As protein: CASKMSNQPQHF.

The chain joins TRBV5-6 to TRBJ2-4; 10 nucleotides match TRBD1. J was trimmed by 1 base and V by 5 bases; bases with no gene match: 3. Germline values: CDR1 SGHDT, CDR2 YYEEEE. The CDR3 extends over 15 amino acids. Here the CDR3 reads CASSRDRGAKNIQYF. CDR3 DNA sequence: TGTGCCAGCAGTCGGGACAGGGGTGCCAAAAACATTCAGTACTTC.

This chain connects TRBV5-4 to TRBJ1-2; D is unclear. This CDR3 has 13 amino acids. Looked up from germline, CDR1 is SGHNT and CDR2 is YYREEE (reference sequence). V shed 4 bases and J shed 3 bases, with 10 bases lying between them. The CDR3 sequence is CASSPGRDYGYTF. DNA for the CDR3: TGTGCCAGCAGCCCCGGGAGAGACTATGGCTACACCTTC. Using reference TRBV5-4 and TRBJ1-2 for the parts outside the CDR3, the full variable domain is ETGVTQSPTHLIKTRGQQVTLRCSSQSGHNTVSWYQQALGQGPQFIFQYYREEENGRGNFPPRFSGLQFPNYSSELNVNALELDDSALYLCASSPGRDYGYTFGSGTRLTVV.

The CDR3 sequence is CAWSLGQTAREQYF. CDR3 in DNA: TGTGCCTGGAGTCTCGGACAGACGGCCAGGGAGCAGTACTTC. The V and J genes are TRBV30 and TRBJ2-7, with a tentative D call TRBD1 (6 bases). V shed 2 bases and J shed 7 bases, with 18 bases lying between them. This CDR3 contains 14 residues. Germline V gene lookup returns CDR1 GTSNPN and CDR2 SVGIG (reference sequence).

This rearrangement joins TRBV4-3 to TRBJ2-6; the D gene is possibly TRBD2 (5 bases). The V gene lost 4 bases and the J gene lost 3 bases, with 25 bases spanning the gap. In germline, CDR1 is LGHNA, CDR2 YSLEER. The CDR3 has 20 amino acids. The CDR3 DNA reads TGCGCCAGCAGCCCCTTTTTTTCCTCAACCCCCGGGATTGGGGCCAACGTCCTGACTTTC. It encodes CASSPFFSSTPGIGANVLTF.

This clone was counted a single time. V gene TRBV7-2 combines with J gene TRBJ1-2; no reliable D call. CDR1 is SGHTA and CDR2 is FQGNSA in the germline V gene. CDR3 length: 15 residues. Trimming removed 4 bases at V and 6 bases at J, with 18 bases between. The CDR3 DNA is TGTGCCAGCAGCTCCAGATCCGTCCTAGGAAATGGCTACACCTTC. It codes for CASSSRSVLGNGYTF.

CDR3 DNA sequence: TGTGCCAGCTCACCGGGGGGAACGAACACCGGGGAGCTGTTTTTT. Translating gives CASSPGGTNTGELFF. This sequence joins TRBV18 and TRBJ2-2, with D possibly matching TRBD2 (6 bases). Germline loops: CDR1 KGHSH, CDR2 LQKENI. The germline V and J ends were trimmed by 3 bases and 0 bases, with 8 bases remaining between them. This CDR3 contains 15 residues.

The J gene is TRBJ1-1, the V gene TRBV4-2; 12 bases map to TRBD1. CDR1 is LGHNA, CDR2 YNFKEQ, per germline. This CDR3 contains 17 residues. The ends lost 1 base at V and 5 bases at J; junction bases unmatched: 8. CDR3 coding DNA: TGTGCCAGCAGCCAAGTGGCGGGACAGGGGGCAAGAACTGAAGCTTTCTTT. Translated, it gives CASSQVAGQGARTEAFF.

The rearrangement links TRBV7-6 to TRBJ1-5, with 7 positions matching TRBD1. This CDR3 comprises 17 residues. Germline V lookup: CDR1 SGHVS, CDR2 FNYEAQ. V shed 1 base, J shed 0 bases, and the junction held 6 bases outside the gene matches. The CDR3, as DNA: TGTGCCAGCAGCTTAGGTGGGACAGTGAATAGCAATCAGCCCCAGCATTTT. Translation gives CASSLGGTVNSNQPQHF.

The chain uses TRBV7-2 and TRBJ1-2; D not resolved. With 7 bases removed from V and 4 bases from J, the gap between germline ends came to 10 bases. This CDR3 is 12 amino acids long. Germline CDR1 reads SGHTA; CDR2 reads FQGNSA. CDR3 protein: CASTRFPYGYTF. CDR3 coding DNA: TGTGCCAGCACTAGGTTTCCCTATGGCTACACCTTC. Based on the CDR3 plus reference TRBV7-2 and TRBJ1-2, the full variable domain is GAGVSQSPSNKVTEKGKDVELRCDPISGHTALYWYRQSLGQGLEFLIYFQGNSAPDKSGLPSDRFSAERTGGSVSTLTIQRTQQEDSAVYLCASTRFPYGYTFGSGTRLTVV.

This chain uses TRBV6-1 with TRBJ1-2, with 7 bases fitting TRBD1. Germline V lookup: CDR1 MNHNS, CDR2 SASEGT. The CDR3 has 14 amino acids. Losses at the gene ends were 4 bases for V and 4 bases for J; bases not matched to a gene: 6. CDR3 coding DNA: TGTGCCAGCAGTGCACCGGGACAGCTCTATGGCTACACCTTC. Encoded protein: CASSAPGQLYGYTF.

The chain joins TRBV9 to TRBJ2-3, with TRBD1 matching 7 bases. Germline lookup yields CDR1 SGDLS and CDR2 YYNGEE. V was pared by 3 bases and J by 15 bases, with 10 bases of the junction left unmatched. The length of the CDR3 is 12 residues. The CDR3 region is CASSGEKTGIYF. In DNA, the CDR3 is TGTGCCAGCAGCGGAGAGAAGACAGGGATCTATTTT.

J is TRBJ1-3 and V is TRBV28, with D perhaps TRBD1 (5 bases). In germline, CDR1 is MDHEN, CDR2 SYDVKM. V gave up 4 bases and J gave up 4 bases, with 11 bases separating them. There are 14 residues in the CDR3. The CDR3 here is CASSSPGSGNTIYF. The CDR3 bases are TGTGCCAGCAGTTCACCAGGGTCCGGAAACACCATATATTTT.

The DNA for the CDR3 is TGCGCCAGCAGCTTGGCGGTCACAGGGATGGACACTGAAGCTTTCTTT. Protein product: CASSLAVTGMDTEAFF. V gene TRBV5-1 combines with J gene TRBJ1-1; tentatively, D is TRBD1 (6 bases). The CDR3 runs to 16 residues. Trimming left V 0 bases short and J 3 bases short, with 15 bases between. Germline V gene data show CDR1 as SGHRS and CDR2 as YFSETQ.

This chain links TRBV9 with TRBJ2-3; D not certain. CDR1 is SGDLS and CDR2 is YYNGEE in the germline V gene. The CDR3 totals 13 residues. V was clipped by 4 bases and J by 6 bases, with 12 bases between them. CDR3 DNA sequence: TGTGCCAGCAGCCCAGCCCGGGTTGATACGCAGTATTTT. As protein: CASSPARVDTQYF. Based on the CDR3 plus reference TRBV9 and TRBJ2-3, the full variable domain is DSGVTQTPKHLITATGQRVTLRCSPRSGDLSVYWYQQSLDQGLQFLIQYYNGEERAKGNILERFSAQQFPDLHSELNLSSLELGDSALYFCASSPARVDTQYFGPGTRLTVL.

This chain links TRBV7-2 with TRBJ2-5, with D unresolved. The CDR3 loop spans 13 amino acids. V was cut by 2 bases and J by 3 bases, with 7 bases left in between. Germline-derived CDR1 and CDR2 are SGHTA and FQGNSA. The CDR3 here is CASSLWPKETQYF. The CDR3, as DNA: TGTGCCAGCAGCTTATGGCCGAAAGAGACCCAGTACTTC.

J is TRBJ2-2 and V is TRBV5-1; 8 positions match TRBD1. The CDR3 has 13 amino acids. The junction had 0 bases not matched to a gene; V was cut back by 2 bases and J by 6 bases. CDR1 is SGHRS, CDR2 YFSETQ, per germline. CDR3 in amino acids: CASSLQGAGELFF. In nucleotides, the CDR3 is TGCGCCAGCAGCTTACAGGGGGCCGGGGAGCTGTTTTTT. The complete variable domain, with remaining parts taken from reference TRBV5-1 and TRBJ2-2, reads KAGVTQTPRYLIKTRGQQVTLSCSPISGHRSVSWYQQTPGQGLQFLFEYFSETQRNKGNFPGRFSGRQFSNSRSEMNVSTLELGDSALYLCASSLQGAGELFFGEGSRLTVL.

The V gene is TRBV13, the J gene TRBJ1-3, with 8 bases fitting TRBD1. CDR1 PRHDT and CDR2 FYEKMQ come from the germline V gene (reference sequence). V lost 1 base and J lost 1; bases outside the gene matches: 3. The CDR3 loop spans 16 amino acids. In DNA form, the CDR3 reads TGTGCCAGCAGCTTAGACAGGGGGTTGTCTGGAAACACCATATATTTT. Protein product: CASSLDRGLSGNTIYF.